Below, 23 T cell receptor beta chains from the same sample are listed, as sequenced in a study of shared clonotypes between healthy human individuals. It was CD45RO-negative cells, positively selected for CCR7, that made up naive CD8 cells, with terminally differentiated effector memory CD45RA+ cells excluded. Profiled with immunoSEQ multiplex PCR; TCRdb holds only in-frame clones, not every one. The sample contains about 2.2 million clones, just over 90% of which appear only once. Sequencing was performed on naive CD8+ T cells from PBMCs. The source of these receptors is a man between 18 and 29 years old in good health. Some clones in this sample may be carry-over from other donors' samples.

V usage is TRBV27 and J usage is TRBJ1-3, with a weak D call TRBD1 (5 bases). Germline V gives CDR1 MNHEY, CDR2 SMNVEV (reference sequence). This CDR3 is 15 amino acids long. The V gene lost 5 bases and the J gene lost 0 bases, with 11 bases spanning the gap. This chain's CDR3 is CASSARVNSGNTIYF. Written as DNA, the CDR3 is TGTGCCAGCAGTGCCAGGGTGAACTCTGGAAACACCATATATTTT.

The V gene is TRBV7-8, the J gene TRBJ2-2, with 8 bases that match TRBD2. Germline V gene data show CDR1 as SGHVS and CDR2 as FQNEAQ. CDR3 length: 15 amino acids. Trimming cost V 2 bases and J 6 bases; bases outside gene matches: 5. DNA for the CDR3: TGTGCCAGCAGCTTATATAGCGGGAAGGCCGGGGAGCTGTTTTTT. Encoded protein: CASSLYSGKAGELFF.

V is TRBV9 and J is TRBJ2-4; TRBD1 aligns across 8 bases. The CDR3 contains 14 residues. After removal of 3 bases from V and 7 bases from J, the junction contained 6 bases not matched to a gene. Germline-derived CDR1 and CDR2 are SGDLS and YYNGEE. CDR3 DNA: TGTGCCAGCAGCGCAAGGACAGGGTTGAACATTCAGTACTTC. This codes for CASSARTGLNIQYF.

The chain joins TRBV7-8 to TRBJ1-1, with D possibly matching TRBD1 (6 bases). This CDR3 has 13 amino acids. The germline V gene encodes CDR1 SGHVS and CDR2 FQNEAQ. V was cut by 1 base and J by 11 bases, with 14 bases left in between. CDR3 DNA sequence: TGTGCCAGCAGCTTAGGGACAGCCACCGTGGCTTTCTTT. Residues: CASSLGTATVAFF.

The chain couples TRBV7-6 to TRBJ1-3; D might be TRBD1 (5 bases). V lost 2 bases and J lost 7, with 12 bases in between. There are 14 residues in the CDR3. The germline gives CDR1 SGHVS, CDR2 FNYEAQ. The DNA for the CDR3 is TGTGCCAGCAGCTTATGGGGCGCAAGCAACACCATATATTTT. It specifies CASSLWGASNTIYF. Filled out from reference TRBV7-6 and TRBJ1-3, the complete variable domain reads GAGVSQSPRYKVTKRGQDVALRCDPISGHVSLYWYRQALGQGPEFLTYFNYEAQQDKSGLPNDRFSAERPEGSISTLTIQRTEQRDSAMYRCASSLWGASNTIYFGEGSWLTVV.

This sequence joins TRBV28 and TRBJ2-7; 7 bases line up with TRBD1. CDR1 is MDHEN and CDR2 is SYDVKM in the germline V gene. Losses at the gene ends were 3 bases for V and 2 bases for J; bases not matched to a gene: 16. The CDR3 is made up of 18 amino acids. The CDR3 nucleotides read TGTGCCAGCAGTTTGACCGGATGGGGAGAGACAGGGCCCTACGAGCAGTACTTC. Its translation: CASSLTGWGETGPYEQYF.

The chain recombines TRBV9 with TRBJ1-1; tentative D call: TRBD1 (6 bases). Trimming left V 6 bases short and J 3 bases short, with 18 bases between. The CDR3 is 15 residues long. Per the germline V gene, CDR1 is SGDLS and CDR2 is YYNGEE. CDR3 coding DNA: TGTGCCAGCACCACGAGGGCAGGGGAGGACACTGAAGCTTTCTTT. Translated: CASTTRAGEDTEAFF.

A remark on this clone: The identical CDR3 is also encoded by other nucleotide sequences in the sample. The V call is TRBV5-6, the J call TRBJ1-5; possible D gene TRBD1, 6 bases. The CDR3 totals 14 residues. Germline CDR1 SGHDT, CDR2 YYEEEE. The V gene lost 3 bases and the J gene lost 4 bases, with 11 bases spanning the gap. The CDR3 DNA reads TGTGCCAGCAGCTCCGGACAGACAAATCAGCCCCAGCATTTT. It codes for CASSSGQTNQPQHF.

The CDR3 protein is CASSFSPTVGWQYF. CDR3 nucleotides: TGTGCCAGCAGTTTTTCCCCCACAGTGGGGTGGCAGTACTTC. The chain has TRBV27 and TRBJ2-7; D uncertain. This CDR3 contains 14 residues. Germline CDR1 and CDR2: MNHEY and SMNVEV (reference sequence). Trimming shortened V by 3 bases and J by 9 bases, and 18 bases separated the two germline ends.

V is TRBV2 and J is TRBJ2-7, with TRBD2 matching over 12 bases. The CDR3 loop spans 17 amino acids. Germline V gene data show CDR1 as SNHLY and CDR2 as FYNNEI. V shed 6 bases and J 0 bases; nucleotides not matched to a gene: 9. CDR3: CASSKLTSGGFSYEQYF. In DNA form, the CDR3 reads TGTGCCAGCAGCAAGCTGACTAGCGGGGGATTCTCCTACGAGCAGTACTTC.

J is TRBJ2-2 and V is TRBV7-2; TRBD1 agrees at 9 bases. With 3 bases clipped from V and 3 bases from J, the junction kept 8 bases outside the gene matches. This CDR3 spans 17 amino acids. The germline CDR1 and CDR2 sequences are SGHTA and FQGNSA. As DNA, the CDR3 is TGTGCCAGCAGCTTGAAGGAGACAGGGGGTTACACCGGGGAGCTGTTTTTT. Translation gives CASSLKETGGYTGELFF.

This chain connects TRBV9 to TRBJ2-7, with D unresolved. The V and J ends lost 4 bases and 1 base respectively, with 21 bases between them. The CDR3 consists of 17 residues. Germline CDR1 reads SGDLS; CDR2 reads YYNGEE. The CDR3 reads CASSPFRVPTLSYEQYF. The CDR3 nucleotides read TGTGCCAGCAGCCCCTTCCGGGTACCCACTCTTTCCTACGAGCAGTACTTC.

J is TRBJ1-1 and V is TRBV6-1, with 8 bases that match TRBD1. With 2 bases clipped from V and 3 bases from J, the junction kept 8 bases outside the gene matches. Germline V gene data show CDR1 as MNHNS and CDR2 as SASEGT. This CDR3 contains 16 residues. Here the CDR3 reads CASSETAGGWDTEAFF. The CDR3 bases are TGTGCCAGCAGTGAAACGGCAGGGGGCTGGGACACTGAAGCTTTCTTT.

The CDR3 coding sequence is TGTGCCAGCAGCTTCGTGGGGCGGGCCGGGGAGCTGTTTTTT. This translates into CASSFVGRAGELFF. The rearrangement uses TRBV11-2 and TRBJ2-2, with D perhaps TRBD1 or TRBD2 (5 bases each). Trimming pared 3 bases from V and 6 bases from J, leaving 11 bases between. The CDR3 loop spans 14 amino acids. The germline gives CDR1 SGHAT, CDR2 FQNNGV. Full variable domain (outside the CDR3, taken from reference TRBV11-2 and TRBJ2-2): EAGVAQSPRYKIIEKRQSVAFWCNPISGHATLYWYQQILGQGPKLLIQFQNNGVVDDSQLPKDRFSAERLKGVDSTLKIQPAKLEDSAVYLCASSFVGRAGELFFGEGSRLTVL.

The chain recombines TRBV4-3 with TRBJ2-2; weak D call: TRBD2 (6 bases). Germline V lookup: CDR1 LGHNA, CDR2 YSLEER. This CDR3 region has 14 residues. Deletions cut 4 bases from V and 6 bases from J, with 12 bases between. The CDR3 nucleotides are TGCGCCAGCAGCCCAGCCCCGGGGGCCGGGGAGCTGTTTTTT. Translation: CASSPAPGAGELFF.

This clone appeared a few times. The rearrangement links TRBV29-1 to TRBJ1-2, with D unclear. The CDR3 sequence is 11 residues long. The germline CDR1 and CDR2 sequences are SQVTM and ANQGSEA. Trimming cost V 4 bases and J 6 bases, with 9 bases left between them. CDR3 region: CSVGAGNGYTF. Written as DNA, the CDR3 is TGCAGCGTTGGAGCGGGGAATGGCTACACCTTC.

The V gene is TRBV9, the J gene TRBJ2-5; possibly TRBD1 or TRBD2 for D (6 bases each). The germline V gene has CDR1 SGDLS and CDR2 YYNGEE. Trimming stripped 0 bases from V and 5 bases from J, with 20 bases between. This CDR3 comprises 17 residues. In DNA form, the CDR3 reads TGTGCCAGCAGCGTAGATAGGGGGGCCTCCTTTAAGGAGACCCAGTACTTC. Residues: CASSVDRGASFKETQYF.

The V gene is TRBV5-1, the J gene TRBJ2-5; D perhaps matches TRBD2 (6 bases). The ends were cut back, 1 base at V and 4 bases at J, with 11 bases in the middle. The germline gives CDR1 SGHRS, CDR2 YFSETQ. The CDR3 runs 14 residues. The CDR3 nucleotides are TGCGCCAGCAGCTTGCTGCGGGAAAGAGAGACCCAGTACTTC. Its translation is CASSLLRERETQYF.

V is TRBV25-1 and J is TRBJ2-1, with D perhaps TRBD1 (6 bases). This CDR3 is built from 15 residues. Germline V CDR1 and CDR2: MGHDK, SYGVNS. V was cut by 10 bases and J by 0 bases, with 16 bases left in between. The CDR3 spells CATRGSFSSYNEQFF. CDR3 nucleotide sequence: TGTGCCACCAGGGGTAGCTTCAGCTCCTACAATGAGCAGTTCTTC.

V gene TRBV7-9 combines with J gene TRBJ2-7; D call uncertain. This CDR3 is built from 13 residues. CDR1 is SEHNR and CDR2 is FQNEAQ in the germline V gene (reference sequence). Between the trimmed V and J ends, which lost 5 bases and 4 bases, there was a span of 12 bases. The CDR3 coding sequence is TGTGCCAGCAGCCAACCCAACCTGTACGAGCAGTACTTC. Protein product: CASSQPNLYEQYF.

With respect to this clone: This CDR3 is also generated by other DNA sequences in the sample. CDR3 protein: CASSQEWLAGYEQYF. Here the CDR3 DNA reads TGTGCCAGCAGCCAAGAATGGCTAGCGGGCTACGAGCAGTACTTC. This chain uses TRBV4-2 with TRBJ2-7; 8 nucleotides align to TRBD2. This CDR3 region has 15 residues. The V gene end was trimmed by 0 bases and the J gene end by 3 bases; junction bases not matched to a gene: 4. Germline CDR1 reads LGHNA; CDR2 reads YNFKEQ.

The chain joins TRBV28 to TRBJ1-4; D is ambiguous. In germline, CDR1 is MDHEN, CDR2 SYDVKM. The ends were cut back, 8 bases at V and 8 bases at J, with 18 bases in the middle. CDR3 size: 14 residues. The CDR3, as DNA: TGTGCCAGCCACCGGACCGGGCTTGAGGAAAAACTGTTTTTT. Its translation is CASHRTGLEEKLFF.

The chain carries TRBV19 and TRBJ2-3; D ambiguous. Trimming shortened V by 6 bases and J by 4 bases, and 8 bases separated the two germline ends. Germline V gene data show CDR1 as LNHDA and CDR2 as SQIVND (reference sequence). This CDR3 contains 12 residues. The CDR3, as DNA: TGTGCCAGTAGAGCCGGTCCAGATACGCAGTATTTT. This sequence encodes CASRAGPDTQYF.